The 20 T cell receptor beta chains in this list originate from one sample, sequenced in a study of cytomegalovirus exposure and HLA in healthy donors. Here immunoSEQ multiplex PCR was the method, and the copy in TCRdb shows in-frame clones only, minus some. The top ten hold approximately 1.4% of the sample, which has about 140,000 clones, approximately 84% seen once. Sequencing was done on a sample of PBMCs. The receptors stem from a woman under 40 in good health and CMV-seronegative.

This chain joins TRBV19 and TRBJ2-6; D is uncertain. Trimming shortened V by 2 bases and J by 0 bases, and 5 bases separated the two germline ends. The CDR3 length is 15 residues. The germline CDR1 and CDR2 sequences are LNHDA and SQIVND (reference sequence). CDR3 bases: TGTGCCAGTAGTATACTGGCCTCTGGGGCCAACGTCCTGACTTTC. Translation gives CASSILASGANVLTF.

The rearrangement joins TRBV18 to TRBJ1-1; 8 bases agree with TRBD1. The CDR3 runs to 19 residues. Germline values: CDR1 KGHSH, CDR2 LQKENI. V shed 2 bases and J 2 bases; nucleotides not matched to a gene: 16. In nucleotides, the CDR3 is TGTGCCAGCTCACCAGTGCCGGCGGCAGGGGGCCCTCTAAACACTGAAGCTTTCTTT. As protein: CASSPVPAAGGPLNTEAFF.

The rearrangement uses TRBV15 and TRBJ2-5, with 10 bases that match TRBD1. Germline V gene lookup returns CDR1 LNHNV and CDR2 YYDKDF (reference sequence). V lost 7 bases, J lost 2 bases, and 10 bases stayed unmatched. CDR3 size: 16 residues. For the CDR3, the DNA is TGTGCCACCAAGACAGGGGGCGGGGTTGGGCAAGAGACCCAGTACTTC. Its translation: CATKTGGGVGQETQYF.

This rearrangement joins TRBV5-5 to TRBJ2-1; tentatively, D is TRBD2 (6 bases). Germline assignment: CDR1 SGHKS and CDR2 YYEKEE (reference sequence). CDR3 length: 15 residues. Trimming removed 0 bases at V and 0 bases at J, with 7 bases between. As DNA, the CDR3 is TGTGCCAGCAGCTTGGTCGGGAGCTCCTACAATGAGCAGTTCTTC. This translates into CASSLVGSSYNEQFF.

This chain joins TRBV5-1 and TRBJ1-2, with TRBD1 identical over 8 bases. Looked up from germline, CDR1 is SGHRS and CDR2 is YFSETQ. CDR3 length: 15 residues. J was trimmed by 8 bases and V by 0 bases; bases with no gene match: 9. In nucleotides, the CDR3 is TGCGCCAGCAGCTTGGAAGGACAGGGTTCTCAAGGCTACACCTTC. Translation: CASSLEGQGSQGYTF.

The CDR3 DNA reads TGTGCCAGCTCACCACTCCGGGACAGGGTGTTCAATGAGCAGTTCTTC. Translating it yields CASSPLRDRVFNEQFF. The V call is TRBV18, the J call TRBJ2-1; 9 positions match TRBD1. The CDR3 covers 16 residues. J was trimmed by 6 bases and V by 1 base; bases with no gene match: 7. Germline CDR1 and CDR2: KGHSH and LQKENI.

The chain employs TRBV2 and TRBJ1-6; tentative D call: TRBD1 (5 bases). V lost 4 bases and J 4 bases, leaving 11 bases between the germline ends. The CDR3 loop spans 15 amino acids. Germline lookup yields CDR1 SNHLY and CDR2 FYNNEI. The CDR3 region is CASSGGRGYNSPLHF. In DNA, the CDR3 is TGTGCCAGCAGTGGGGGTCGGGGGTATAATTCACCCCTCCACTTT.

As for this clone: One end of the junction does not line up with germline, which may come from a read error. V gene TRBV5-1 combines with J gene TRBJ1-1; no clear D. Per the germline V gene, CDR1 is SGHRS and CDR2 is YFSETQ. The CDR3 is 12 residues long. Written as DNA, the CDR3 is TGCGCCAGCAGCTCCCGCGGTACTGAAGTTTTCTTT. Its protein is CASSSRGTEVFF. Supplemented by reference TRBV5-1 and TRBJ1-1, the full variable domain reads KAGVTQTPRYLIKTRGQQVTLSCSPISGHRSVSWYQQTPGQGLQFLFEYFSETQRNKGNFPGRFSGRQFSNSRSEMNVSTLELGDSALYLCASSSRGTEVFFGQGTRLTVV.

This chain connects TRBV25-1 to TRBJ2-7, with D perhaps TRBD1 (6 bases). CDR1 and CDR2 from the germline V gene are MGHDK and SYGVNS. V lost 7 bases and J lost 5, with 15 bases in between. CDR3 size: 13 residues. The CDR3 loop is CASTGDTSHEQYF. CDR3 DNA: TGTGCCAGCACCGGGGACACGTCCCACGAGCAGTACTTC.

A single count supports this clone. V and J are TRBV7-2 and TRBJ2-2; TRBD2 matches 7 bases. Germline trimming cut 2 bases from V and 2 bases from J; bases unmatched to any gene: 5. The CDR3 spans 16 residues. CDR1 SGHTA and CDR2 FQGNSA come from the germline V gene. In DNA form, the CDR3 reads TGTGCCAGCAGCTTAAGACCGGGACTAAACACCGGGGAGCTGTTTTTT. Amino acid sequence: CASSLRPGLNTGELFF.

This clone was counted once. This chain links TRBV7-9 with TRBJ1-2; TRBD1 matches at 11 bases. Unmatched junction bases numbered 9, after V lost 5 bases and J lost 1 base. CDR3 length: 17 residues. From germline, CDR1 is SEHNR and CDR2 FQNEAQ (reference sequence). DNA of the CDR3: TGTGCCAGCAGCCCCGGGACAGGGGGTCAGTTTAACTATGGCTACACCTTC. Translating gives CASSPGTGGQFNYGYTF.

The rearrangement uses TRBV19 and TRBJ1-1; D might be TRBD1 (6 bases). Germline lookup yields CDR1 LNHDA and CDR2 SQIVND (reference sequence). Trimming took off 5 bases at V and 6 bases at J, with 19 bases between the two ends. This CDR3 comprises 15 residues. CDR3 bases: TGTGCCAGTAGTTCTCCGGGACAAGGAAGAGCTGAAGCTTTCTTT. Its protein product is CASSSPGQGRAEAFF.

This chain uses TRBV2 with TRBJ2-3; 7 positions agree with TRBD2. The V and J ends lost 4 bases and 8 bases, in that order; junction bases with no gene match: 9. The CDR3 length is 14 residues. Germline assignment: CDR1 SNHLY and CDR2 FYNNEI. For the CDR3, the DNA is TGTGCCAGCAGTGGTCCTAGCGGAGCGGGTACGCAGTATTTT. Translating it yields CASSGPSGAGTQYF.

The chain is built from TRBV6-1 and TRBJ1-3, with D possibly matching TRBD1 (5 bases). V lost 8 bases and J lost 0, with 11 bases in between. The CDR3 has 14 residues. Looked up from germline, CDR1 is MNHNS and CDR2 is SASEGT. The DNA for the CDR3 is TGTGCCAGCGGGGGGGAAGTCTCTGGAAACACCATATATTTT. Translating it yields CASGGEVSGNTIYF.

This rearrangement joins TRBV27 to TRBJ1-2, with no clear D. Germline lookup yields CDR1 MNHEY and CDR2 SMNVEV (reference sequence). This CDR3 spans 15 amino acids. V lost 0 bases and J 6 bases, leaving 14 bases between the germline ends. The CDR3 sequence is CASSLSNPGLNGYTF. As DNA, the CDR3 is TGTGCCAGCAGTTTATCGAATCCAGGCCTGAATGGCTACACCTTC.

The rearrangement uses TRBV9 and TRBJ1-1; D remains ambiguous. Trimming left V 2 bases short and J 5 bases short, with 13 bases between. CDR1 SGDLS and CDR2 YYNGEE come from the germline V gene. The CDR3 extends over 14 amino acids. As DNA, the CDR3 is TGTGCCAGCAGCGTTCTAGGTACGGGGACTGAAGCTTTCTTT. It encodes CASSVLGTGTEAFF.

The DNA for the CDR3 is TGTGCCAGCAGCTTAGGGGCAGGGGGTTACACAGATACGCAGTATTTT. Its protein product is CASSLGAGGYTDTQYF. The gene calls are TRBV7-8 and TRBJ2-3; 7 nucleotides line up with TRBD1. The CDR3 runs 16 residues. Germline V CDR1 and CDR2: SGHVS, FQNEAQ. Trimming cost V 1 base and J 2 bases; bases outside gene matches: 6. Based on the CDR3 plus reference TRBV7-8 and TRBJ2-3, the full variable domain is GAGVSQSPRYKVAKRGQDVALRCDPISGHVSLFWYQQALGQGPEFLTYFQNEAQLDKSGLPSDRFFAERPEGSVSTLKIQRTQQEDSAVYLCASSLGAGGYTDTQYFGPGTRLTVL.

This clone turned up a few times. The rearrangement joins TRBV6-6 to TRBJ1-2; D call uncertain. The germline CDR1 and CDR2 sequences are MNHNY and SVGAGI (reference sequence). This CDR3 has 13 amino acids. V was shortened by 6 bases and J by 3 bases, with 11 bases between the two germline ends. The CDR3 here is CASSPGLYYGYTF. CDR3 nucleotide sequence: TGTGCCAGCAGCCCCGGACTTTACTATGGCTACACCTTC.

The chain is built from TRBV7-2 and TRBJ2-5; D not certain. The CDR3 length is 13 residues. Germline V CDR1 and CDR2: SGHTA, FQGNSA. V lost 2 bases and J lost 0, with 4 bases in between. CDR3 amino acids: CASSLRYQETQYF. Here the CDR3 DNA reads TGTGCCAGCAGCTTACGGTACCAAGAGACCCAGTACTTC.

This clone showed up just a few times. V is TRBV7-3 and J is TRBJ1-6; D unclear. CDR1 and CDR2 from the germline V gene are SGHTA and FQGTGA. This CDR3 has 15 residues. Trimming stripped 2 bases from V and 1 base from J, with 6 bases between. The DNA for the CDR3 is TGTGCCAGCAGCTTATCGGGGTCCTATAATTCACCCCTCCACTTT. As protein: CASSLSGSYNSPLHF. The full variable domain, with the rest looked up from reference TRBV7-3 and TRBJ1-6, is GAGVSQTPSNKVTEKGKYVELRCDPISGHTALYWYRQSLGQGPEFLIYFQGTGAADDSGLPNDRFFAVRPEGSVSTLKIQRTERGDSAVYLCASSLSGSYNSPLHFGNGTRLTVT.